A selection of T cell receptor beta chains follows, all from one sample in a study of cytomegalovirus exposure and HLA in healthy donors. Libraries were prepared by immunoSEQ multiplex PCR; TCRdb keeps only in-frame clonotypes and omits some of them. Of about 140,000 clones in the sample, roughly 78% were seen once. Sequenced material: PBMCs. Source of these receptors: a young man in good health and CMV-seronegative. The conserved cysteine and the conserved F or W are not part of the CDR3 here.

12	TRBJ2-3	TRBV10-3	AITSGGSTDTQY
11	TRBJ2-1	TRBV7-9	ASSLAPLNEQF
10	TRBJ1-5	TRBV5-1	ASSLYRQPQH
13	TRBJ2-5	TRBV7-9	ASSQGGLAEETQY
14	TRBJ2-1	TRBV28	ASSFPGTSGYNEQF
13	TRBJ1-1	TRBV10-2	ASSPGTGGGTEAF
12	TRBJ2-5	TRBV5-4	ASSGGGSGETQY
13	TRBJ2-7	TRBV5-1	ASSLAGTVSYEQY
13	TRBJ1-2	TRBV28	ACMQVTGVDYGYT
13	TRBJ1-1	TRBV29-1	SVEDHDRENTEAF
13	TRBJ1-3	TRBV28	ASSLYAIQGNTIY
13	TRBJ2-1	TRBV28	ASSTGGSSYNEQF
15	TRBJ2-7	TRBV29-1	SVGLTGGAGPPYEQY
13	TRBJ1-1	TRBV9	ASSVGASMNTEAF
15	TRBJ2-7	TRBV9	ASSESGTSGRTWEQY
15	TRBJ2-7	TRBV7-9	ASSSGIGGDRNYEQY
14	TRBJ1-5	TRBV10-3	AISERDRGRNQPQH
14	TRBJ2-7	TRBV4-1	ASSQDSLAGSYEQY
16	TRBJ2-2	TRBV10-3	AISPGVSGGANTGELF
13	TRBJ1-1	TRBV6-1	ASSERDRMNTEAF
12	TRBJ1-4	TRBV28	ASRNRGPSEKLF
14	TRBJ2-1	TRBV5-1	ASTNPGVRSYNEQF
13	TRBJ1-2	TRBV6-6	ASSYSTSRGQGYT
15	TRBJ2-2	TRBV18	ASSPRLAGGSTGELF
15	TRBJ2-5	TRBV7-6	ASSFGGFVGRQETQY
12	TRBJ1-1	TRBV7-9	ASSLGAGNAEAF
11	TRBJ2-5	TRBV4-1	ASSQVVQETQY
12	TRBJ2-7	TRBV5-6	ASSLVARGYEQY
10	TRBJ1-4	TRBV19	ASRHFNEKLF
13	TRBJ1-1	TRBV18	ASSPQTFTNTEAF
11	-	TRBV29-1	SVSRGGPYEQY
11	TRBJ2-1	TRBV6-5	ASISGLHNEQF
14	TRBJ2-1	TRBV4-1	ASSQAGLAGVIEQF
14	TRBJ2-2	TRBV28	ASSLGAGLRTGELF
12	TRBJ1-2	TRBV5-1	ASSRDRGGYGYT
8	TRBJ1-1	TRBV6-1	ASREVGGF
13	TRBJ2-7	TRBV5-8	ASSSPVGASYEQY
13	TRBJ2-2	TRBV18	ASSPGTGLIGELF
12	TRBJ2-1	TRBV5-4	ASSLTFRGNEQF
15	TRBJ1-5	TRBV4-1	ASSQEGSGGAGQPQH
10	TRBJ2-5	TRBV28	ASNQGQETQY
12	TRBJ1-4	TRBV7-9	ASSSYATNEKLF